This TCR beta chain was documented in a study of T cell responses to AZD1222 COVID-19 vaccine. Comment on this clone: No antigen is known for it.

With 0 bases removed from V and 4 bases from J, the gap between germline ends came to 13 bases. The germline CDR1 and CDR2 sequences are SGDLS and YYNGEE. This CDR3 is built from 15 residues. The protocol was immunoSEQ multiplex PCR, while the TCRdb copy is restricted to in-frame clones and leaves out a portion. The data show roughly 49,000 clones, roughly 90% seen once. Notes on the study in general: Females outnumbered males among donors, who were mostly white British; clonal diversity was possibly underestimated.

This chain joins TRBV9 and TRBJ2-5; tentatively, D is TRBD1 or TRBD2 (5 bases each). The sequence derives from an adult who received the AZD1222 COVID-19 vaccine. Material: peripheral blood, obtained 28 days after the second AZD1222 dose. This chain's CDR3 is CASSVAGAGGETQYF. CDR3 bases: TGTGCCAGCAGCGTAGCCGGGGCGGGCGGAGAGACCCAGTACTTC.